The 11 T cell receptor beta chains presented below share a single source sample, sequenced in a study of shared clonotypes between healthy human individuals. Repertoires were generated with immunoSEQ multiplex PCR, while TCRdb's copy carries only in-frame clones and drops some. The sample lists about 2 million clones; just under 95% were seen once. CD45RO-negative CD8 cells positively selected for CCR7 made up the naive population, which excluded terminally differentiated effector memory CD45RA+ cells. Sequencing input: naive CD8+ T cells sorted from blood. These receptors all come from a man aged 18 to 29 in good health.

The J gene is TRBJ1-2, the V gene TRBV6-5; D ambiguous. V lost 4 bases and J 8 bases, leaving 17 bases between the germline ends. CDR1 and CDR2 (germline): MNHEY, SVGAGI. The CDR3 length is 14 residues. CDR3 DNA: TGTGCCAGCAGTTCCCCGAAGGCGAGTGGCGGCTACACCTTC. Protein sequence: CASSSPKASGGYTF.

The chain links TRBV30 to TRBJ1-1; 9 nucleotides agree with TRBD1. V lost 3 bases and J lost 2; bases outside the gene matches: 4. This CDR3 is built from 14 residues. From germline, CDR1 is GTSNPN and CDR2 SVGIG (reference sequence). The CDR3 coding sequence is TGTGCCTGGAGCCGGACAGGGGTAAACACTGAAGCTTTCTTT. Protein product: CAWSRTGVNTEAFF.

The CDR3, as DNA: TGTGCCAGCAGCTTAGCCTTCGGACTAGCGGGGAACAATGAGCAGTTCTTC. It specifies CASSLAFGLAGNNEQFF. The chain links TRBV7-9 to TRBJ2-1, with 12 bases fitting TRBD2. The V gene's germline CDR1 is SEHNR and CDR2 FQNEAQ (reference sequence). This CDR3 has 17 residues. Trimming at V came to 0 bases and at J to 5 bases, leaving 5 bases not matched to a gene.

This sequence joins TRBV14 and TRBJ2-5; TRBD1 matches 7 bases. This CDR3 is 17 amino acids long. V lost 3 bases to trimming and J lost 1 base; unmatched junction nucleotides: 11. CDR1 SGHDN and CDR2 FVKESK come from the germline V gene. The CDR3 coding sequence is TGTGCCAGCAGCCACGCTCTTCCGGGACAGCGCCAAGAGACCCAGTACTTC. Its translation is CASSHALPGQRQETQYF.

The rearrangement uses TRBV19 and TRBJ1-2; 7 bases fit TRBD1. V trimming: 1 base; J trimming: 8 bases; junction bases outside the gene matches: 7. Germline values: CDR1 LNHDA, CDR2 SQIVND (reference sequence). This CDR3 has 14 amino acids. The CDR3 DNA follows: TGTGCCAGTAGTATAGGAGGGGGCATAACGGGCTACACCTTC. Its translation is CASSIGGGITGYTF. Drawing the rest from reference TRBV19 and TRBJ1-2, the complete variable domain is DGGITQSPKYLFRKEGQNVTLSCEQNLNHDAMYWYRQDPGQGLRLIYYSQIVNDFQKGDIAEGYSVSREKKESFPLTVTSAQKNPTAFYLCASSIGGGITGYTFGSGTRLTVV.

V and J are TRBV7-2 and TRBJ2-7; 11 bases match TRBD1. V shed 2 bases, J shed 4 bases, and the junction held 7 bases outside the gene matches. CDR1 is SGHTA and CDR2 is FQGNSA in the germline V gene. This CDR3 is built from 16 residues. Here the CDR3 reads CASSLWTGGAQYEQYF. DNA for the CDR3: TGTGCCAGCAGCTTATGGACAGGGGGCGCACAATACGAGCAGTACTTC.

Written as DNA, the CDR3 is TGTGCCAGCAGCAATCCCTGGGGCCAAGAGACCCAGTACTTC. It codes for CASSNPWGQETQYF. This sequence joins TRBV7-9 and TRBJ2-5; D not certain. The CDR3 sequence is 14 residues long. Trimming shortened V by 5 bases and J by 1 base, and 11 bases separated the two germline ends. The germline V gene encodes CDR1 SEHNR and CDR2 FQNEAQ (reference sequence).

This clone was counted once. An end of the junction differs from the germline gene, which may be a read error. The chain joins TRBV7-7 to TRBJ1-3, with 7 nucleotides matching TRBD1. This CDR3 spans 17 amino acids. Germline CDR1 SSHAT, CDR2 FNYEAQ (reference sequence). CDR3 loop: CASSLADRALEGNTIYF. The CDR3 DNA sequence: TGTGCTAGCAGCTTAGCCGACAGGGCACTGGAAGGAAACACCATATATTTT.

V usage is TRBV27 and J usage is TRBJ2-7; 8 bases agree with TRBD1. CDR1 is MNHEY, CDR2 SMNVEV, per germline (reference sequence). The CDR3 sequence is 15 residues long. The J segment lost 4 bases and the V segment lost 6 bases, leaving 11 bases of the junction unmatched. In nucleotides, the CDR3 is TGTGCCAGCAGCTCCTTTGGGGACAGGTCTTACGAGCAGTACTTC. It specifies CASSSFGDRSYEQYF.

This clone was seen only once. The chain uses TRBV30 and TRBJ2-3; 9 nucleotides line up with TRBD2. CDR1 is GTSNPN and CDR2 is SVGIG in the germline V gene (reference sequence). V shed 5 bases and J 2 bases; nucleotides not matched to a gene: 8. There are 15 residues in the CDR3. In DNA form, the CDR3 reads TGTGCCTGGGACCCAACTAGCGGGCCCACAGATACGCAGTATTTT. This gives the protein CAWDPTSGPTDTQYF. The whole variable domain, remainder taken from reference TRBV30 and TRBJ2-3, is SQTIHQWPATLVQPVGSPLSLECTVEGTSNPNLYWYRQAAGRGLQLLFYSVGIGQISSEVPQNLSASRPQDRQFILSSKKLLLSDSGFYLCAWDPTSGPTDTQYFGPGTRLTVL.

The CDR3 DNA is TGTGCCGGGAGACGGATAGCCAAAAACATTCAGTACTTC. Its protein product is CAGRRIAKNIQYF. J is TRBJ2-4 and V is TRBV9, with D possibly being TRBD2 (5 bases). V was pared by 10 bases and J by 0 bases, with 11 bases between. CDR3 length equals 13 residues. Germline assignment: CDR1 SGDLS and CDR2 YYNGEE.